The 23 T cell receptor beta chains below come from one sample, sequenced in a study of cytomegalovirus exposure and HLA in healthy donors. The PCR employed 60 Vbeta primers together with 13 Jbeta primers. The method was immunoSEQ multiplex PCR; TCRdb's version includes in-frame clones alone and lacks a portion of them. This table holds 150,000 to 200,000 clones, 70% to 85% found once. The sequenced sample consisted of PBMCs. These receptors came from a man aged 50-60 years in good health and CMV-seropositive.

This sequence joins TRBV5-1 and TRBJ2-7; TRBD1 matches at 10 bases. V shed 7 bases, J shed 6 bases, and the junction held 10 bases outside the gene matches. The CDR3 runs to 14 residues. Germline loops: CDR1 SGHRS, CDR2 YFSETQ. CDR3 in amino acids: CASSPGQGPSEQYF. Here the CDR3 DNA reads TGCGCCAGCTCACCGGGACAGGGGCCTTCCGAGCAGTACTTC. Drawing the rest from reference TRBV5-1 and TRBJ2-7, the complete variable domain is KAGVTQTPRYLIKTRGQQVTLSCSPISGHRSVSWYQQTPGQGLQFLFEYFSETQRNKGNFPGRFSGRQFSNSRSEMNVSTLELGDSALYLCASSPGQGPSEQYFGPGTRLTVT.

This clone was detected once. The rearrangement joins TRBV21-1 to TRBJ2-3; TRBD2 is the table's D call and was not checked against the DNA. TRBV21-1 is tagged as a pseudogene. This CDR3 is built from 13 residues. CDR3 loop: CASSSGGTDTQYF. The CDR3 DNA sequence: TGTGCCAGCAGCTCGGGGGGCACAGATACGCAGTATTTT.

The table lists this clone with a few counts. The CDR3 region is CASSLDGTNSGEQFF. The CDR3 DNA sequence: TGTGCCAGCAGCTTAGATGGGACTAACTCCGGTGAGCAGTTCTTC. V is TRBV7-2 and J is TRBJ2-1; TRBD2 agrees at 7 bases. CDR1 SGHTA and CDR2 FQGNSA come from the germline V gene. The CDR3 covers 15 residues. J was trimmed by 9 bases and V by 1 base; bases with no gene match: 9.

The J gene is TRBJ1-5, the V gene TRBV19; D is ambiguous. This CDR3 spans 14 amino acids. Germline values: CDR1 LNHDA, CDR2 SQIVND (reference sequence). Trimming pared 5 bases from V and 3 bases from J, leaving 11 bases between. CDR3 sequence: CASSPWALNQPQHF. CDR3 DNA sequence: TGTGCCAGTAGTCCATGGGCCCTCAATCAGCCCCAGCATTTT.

V is TRBV6-6 and J is TRBJ2-7, with 8 bases fitting TRBD2. The CDR3 runs to 11 residues. Germline V gives CDR1 MNHNY, CDR2 SVGAGI (reference sequence). The V segment lost 6 bases and the J segment 5 bases; nucleotides outside the gene matches: 0. Here the CDR3 DNA reads TGTGCCAGCAGCGGGGGGGACGAGCAGTACTTC. Its translation is CASSGGDEQYF.

V and J are TRBV6-5 and TRBJ2-2, with 9 bases identical to TRBD1. V trimming: 6 bases; J trimming: 5 bases; junction bases outside the gene matches: 4. In germline, CDR1 is MNHEY, CDR2 SVGAGI. There are 14 residues in the CDR3. CDR3: CASRTGGVTGELFF. The CDR3 DNA reads TGTGCCAGCAGAACAGGGGGCGTAACCGGGGAGCTGTTTTTT.

V gene TRBV5-4 combines with J gene TRBJ2-7; 10 bases fit TRBD2. The CDR3 length is 15 residues. The germline V gene encodes CDR1 SGHNT and CDR2 YYREEE (reference sequence). After removal of 0 bases from V and 4 bases from J, the junction contained 4 bases not matched to a gene. The CDR3 reads CASSLEASGGYEQYF. The CDR3 region has the DNA TGTGCCAGCAGCTTGGAAGCTAGCGGGGGTTACGAGCAGTACTTC.

The chain couples TRBV5-8 to TRBJ1-2; 10 bases agree with TRBD1. V was clipped by 1 base and J by 3 bases; unmatched bases: 3. This CDR3 spans 15 amino acids. Germline values: CDR1 SGHTS, CDR2 YDEGEE. The CDR3 loop reads CASSLTGTGDYGYTF. The CDR3 bases are TGTGCCAGCAGCTTGACCGGGACAGGGGACTATGGCTACACCTTC.

The chain is built from TRBV7-8 and TRBJ1-5, with D unresolved. The CDR3 is 13 residues long. The germline V gene encodes CDR1 SGHVS and CDR2 FQNEAQ. Deletions cut 3 bases from V and 7 bases from J, with 10 bases between. CDR3 sequence (DNA): TGTGCCAGCAGCTTTCGGGAGGGACAGCCCCAGCATTTT. Translated, it gives CASSFREGQPQHF. Complete variable domain (other parts from reference TRBV7-8 and TRBJ1-5): GAGVSQSPRYKVAKRGQDVALRCDPISGHVSLFWYQQALGQGPEFLTYFQNEAQLDKSGLPSDRFFAERPEGSVSTLKIQRTQQEDSAVYLCASSFREGQPQHFGDGTRLSIL.

The chain combines TRBV30 with TRBJ2-3; TRBD1 is a possible D gene (5 bases). V was pared by 0 bases and J by 0 bases, with 28 bases between. Per the germline V gene, CDR1 is GTSNPN and CDR2 is SVGIG (reference sequence). The CDR3 contains 21 residues. The CDR3 spells CAWSVLLLALQARASTDTQYF. The CDR3 DNA reads TGTGCCTGGAGTGTACTATTATTGGCCCTCCAGGCCAGGGCGAGCACAGATACGCAGTATTTT. The full variable domain, its missing parts supplied by reference TRBV30 and TRBJ2-3, is SQTIHQWPATLVQPVGSPLSLECTVEGTSNPNLYWYRQAAGRGLQLLFYSVGIGQISSEVPQNLSASRPQDRQFILSSKKLLLSDSGFYLCAWSVLLLALQARASTDTQYFGPGTRLTVL.

CDR3 DNA sequence: TGTGCCAGCAGTGAAGCCGGGACTAGAACAGATACGCAGTATTTT. This gives the protein CASSEAGTRTDTQYF. V gene TRBV2 combines with J gene TRBJ2-3, with 8 bases identical to TRBD2. This CDR3 is built from 15 residues. With V trimmed by 0 bases and J by 3 bases, 2 bases remained unmatched. The germline gives CDR1 SNHLY, CDR2 FYNNEI.

The chain recombines TRBV7-6 with TRBJ2-1, with unresolved D. Trimming pared 2 bases from V and 6 bases from J, leaving 8 bases between. The CDR3 sequence is 13 residues long. Germline V gene sequence: CDR1 SGHVS, CDR2 FNYEAQ. CDR3 sequence (DNA): TGTGCCAGCAGCTTAACAGAAACCAATGAGCAGTTCTTC. Its protein is CASSLTETNEQFF.

This rearrangement joins TRBV19 to TRBJ2-7, with 7 bases lining up with TRBD2. The CDR3 consists of 14 residues. Germline CDR1 reads LNHDA; CDR2 reads SQIVND (reference sequence). The V segment lost 6 bases and the J segment 2 bases; nucleotides outside the gene matches: 7. The DNA of the CDR3 is TGTGCCAGTAGCGGAGGGGCGGGAGCCTACGAGCAGTACTTC. Translating gives CASSGGAGAYEQYF.

This chain joins TRBV4-3 and TRBJ2-2, with D possibly being TRBD1 (5 bases). Trimming shortened V by 0 bases and J by 1 base, and 6 bases separated the two germline ends. This CDR3 spans 15 amino acids. Germline values: CDR1 LGHNA, CDR2 YSLEER. The CDR3 nucleotides read TGCGCCAGCAGCCAAGAAGGGGAGAACACCGGGGAGCTGTTTTTT. Encoded protein: CASSQEGENTGELFF.

J is TRBJ2-3 and V is TRBV7-8, with D unclear. Trimming took 5 bases from V and 1 from J, leaving 10 bases between them. Germline CDR1 reads SGHVS; CDR2 reads FQNEAQ. The CDR3 contains 14 residues. CDR3: CASSLFSGTDTQYF. In DNA form, the CDR3 reads TGTGCCAGCAGCCTATTCTCCGGCACAGATACGCAGTATTTT.

The gene calls are TRBV9 and TRBJ2-1, with 9 bases fitting TRBD1. The germline V gene has CDR1 SGDLS and CDR2 YYNGEE. V shed 3 bases and J 5 bases; nucleotides not matched to a gene: 6. The CDR3 covers 15 residues. In DNA, the CDR3 is TGTGCCAGCAGCGCGGGACAGGGTGTCCACAATGAGCAGTTCTTC. Translation: CASSAGQGVHNEQFF.

CDR3 sequence: CASSVAADSYEQYF. CDR3 nucleotide sequence: TGTGCCAGCAGCGTAGCCGCGGACTCCTACGAGCAGTACTTC. The V call is TRBV9, the J call TRBJ2-7, with D hard to call. Germline CDR1 is SGDLS and CDR2 is YYNGEE. V was pared by 0 bases and J by 0 bases, with 7 bases between. The CDR3 length is 14 residues.

V usage is TRBV7-2 and J usage is TRBJ2-7, with TRBD2 matching over 7 bases. In germline, CDR1 is SGHTA, CDR2 FQGNSA. There are 17 residues in the CDR3. V trimming: 4 bases; J trimming: 0 bases; junction bases outside the gene matches: 12. CDR3: CASSWGGERSISYEQYF. CDR3 sequence (DNA): TGTGCCAGCAGCTGGGGGGGGGAGCGATCTATCTCCTACGAGCAGTACTTC.

Points on this clone: Mismatch with germline at one junction end may stem from a read error. This chain joins TRBV30 and TRBJ2-7, with 10 bases identical to TRBD1. In germline, CDR1 is GTSNPN, CDR2 SVGIG (reference sequence). This CDR3 contains 10 residues. The CDR3 loop reads CALETGTGVF. In DNA, the CDR3 is TGTGCCTTGGAGACCGGGACAGGGGTCTTC. The entire variable domain, with the rest obtained from reference TRBV30 and TRBJ2-7, is as follows: SQTIHQWPATLVQPVGSPLSLECTVEGTSNPNLYWYRQAAGRGLQLLFYSVGIGQISSEVPQNLSASRPQDRQFILSSKKLLLSDSGFYLCALETGTGVFGPGTRLTVT.

The chain has TRBV29-1 and TRBJ1-2, with 10 bases identical to TRBD1. The V gene's germline CDR1 is SQVTM and CDR2 ANQGSEA. V dropped 6 bases and J dropped 7; count of bases not matched to a gene: 8. This CDR3 is built from 13 residues. The CDR3 nucleotides are TGCAGCGTACCCGGGACAGGGGTCGGTGGCTACACCTTC. Amino acid sequence: CSVPGTGVGGYTF.

This clone came up a few times. The rearrangement links TRBV7-3 to TRBJ2-3, with D tentatively TRBD2 (5 bases). This CDR3 contains 15 residues. Germline CDR1 SGHTA, CDR2 FQGTGA. Trimming left V 5 bases short and J 2 bases short, with 14 bases between. Here the CDR3 reads CASSPRAGHTDTQYF. The CDR3 nucleotides read TGTGCCAGCAGCCCAAGGGCGGGCCACACAGATACGCAGTATTTT.

This clone was counted a few times. The chain employs TRBV5-1 and TRBJ1-2; 11 bases are shared with TRBD1. Germline loops: CDR1 SGHRS, CDR2 YFSETQ. This CDR3 is 13 amino acids long. V was pared by 4 bases and J by 8 bases, with 4 bases of the junction left unmatched. This CDR3 reads CASSRTGGDGYTF. The CDR3 nucleotides read TGCGCCAGCAGCAGGACAGGGGGCGACGGCTACACCTTC.

The chain employs TRBV27 and TRBJ1-6, with 8 bases fitting TRBD1. With V trimmed by 3 bases and J by 5 bases, 6 bases remained unmatched. The CDR3 extends over 16 amino acids. The germline CDR1 and CDR2 sequences are MNHEY and SMNVEV (reference sequence). CDR3 sequence: CASSFSTTGDNSPLHF. The CDR3 DNA reads as TGTGCCAGCAGTTTCTCGACGACAGGGGATAATTCACCCCTCCACTTT.